Each of the 10 T cell receptor beta chains below was sequenced from the same sample in a study of cytomegalovirus exposure and HLA in healthy donors. PCR was performed using 60 Vbeta and 13 Jbeta primers. Produced via immunoSEQ multiplex PCR; TCRdb's table is partial and in-frame only. The table has 160,000 or so clones, roughly 80% seen once. The sample was PBMCs. Every receptor here comes from a woman aged 45-65 years in good health and CMV-seronegative.

In this sample, this clone turned up once. The chain couples TRBV10-1 to TRBJ2-7, with TRBD1 matching over 7 bases. V lost 2 bases and J lost 3; bases outside the gene matches: 7. Per germline, CDR1 WNHNN and CDR2 SYGVQD (reference sequence). CDR3 length: 15 amino acids. The CDR3 region is CASSERGDSLYEQYF. The CDR3 region has the DNA TGCGCCAGCAGTGAGCGAGGGGACAGCCTCTACGAGCAGTACTTC.

As to this clone: One end of the junction fails to match germline, which may point to a read error. This CDR3 reads CSSSTFRGLSYNEQFF. CDR3 sequence (DNA): TGTTCCAGCAGCACTTTTAGGGGGCTCTCCTACAATGAGCAGTTCTTC. The chain is built from TRBV7-9 and TRBJ2-1, with 7 bases fitting TRBD1. Germline V gene sequence: CDR1 SEHNR, CDR2 FQNEAQ (reference sequence). The CDR3 sequence is 16 residues long.

V is TRBV2 and J is TRBJ2-3, with D possibly being TRBD2 (5 bases). Trimming took 2 bases from V and 4 from J, leaving 10 bases between them. CDR1 is SNHLY, CDR2 FYNNEI, per germline. The CDR3 contains 14 residues. CDR3 DNA sequence: TGTGCCAGCAGTGAAAGTTGGGGAGCAGATACGCAGTATTTT. It translates to CASSESWGADTQYF.

V gene TRBV23-1 combines with J gene TRBJ1-2; D is perhaps TRBD1 (6 bases). TRBV23-1 is an ORF, and what it does is uncertain. Trimming pared 5 bases from V and 4 bases from J, leaving 14 bases between. This CDR3 has 14 residues. The CDR3 loop is CASSSPGVIYGYTF. As DNA, the CDR3 is TGCGCCAGCAGTTCTCCAGGGGTGATCTATGGCTACACCTTC.

The V gene is TRBV6-6, the J gene TRBJ1-1; weak D call: TRBD1 (6 bases). Germline V gene sequence: CDR1 MNHNY, CDR2 SVGAGI (reference sequence). V gave up 4 bases and J gave up 11 bases, with 20 bases separating them. CDR3 size: 14 residues. CDR3 in DNA: TGTGCCAGCAGTTGGGGGCAGGGCATGAGGGTGGCTTTCTTT. It yields the protein CASSWGQGMRVAFF.

The V gene is TRBV27, the J gene TRBJ2-5; no reliable D call. Per the germline V gene, CDR1 is MNHEY and CDR2 is SMNVEV (reference sequence). The CDR3 has 8 amino acids. V shed 5 bases and J shed 12 bases, with 4 bases lying between them. CDR3 region: CASSPEYF. For the CDR3, the DNA is TGTGCCAGCAGTCCCGAGTACTTC.

This clone came up once. Other nucleotide sequences from this sample produce the same CDR3. The chain has TRBV29-1 and TRBJ2-7, with 8 bases that match TRBD2. The germline CDR1 and CDR2 sequences are SQVTM and ANQGSEA. The CDR3 runs to 13 residues. The junction had 0 bases not matched to a gene; V was cut back by 2 bases and J by 0 bases. The CDR3 bases are TGCAGCGTTGAAACTAGCGGCTCCTACGAGCAGTACTTC. Translated: CSVETSGSYEQYF.

This clone was observed a single time. This sequence joins TRBV6-5 and TRBJ1-1; D is ambiguous. The CDR3 has 13 residues. V lost 4 bases and J lost 1, with 7 bases in between. CDR1 is MNHEY, CDR2 SVGAGI, per germline. CDR3 nucleotide sequence: TGTGCCAGCAGTTCATTCGGGAACACTGAAGCTTTCTTT. This codes for CASSSFGNTEAFF.

The gene calls are TRBV5-1 and TRBJ2-5, with 8 bases aligning to TRBD1. Germline trimming cut 1 base from V and 4 bases from J; bases unmatched to any gene: 6. CDR3 length equals 15 residues. Germline CDR1 SGHRS, CDR2 YFSETQ. In DNA form, the CDR3 reads TGCGCCAGCAGCTTGTTTGGACAGGGTGGAGAGACCCAGTACTTC. This translates into CASSLFGQGGETQYF.

This clone was seen only once. This sequence joins TRBV27 and TRBJ2-5; TRBD1 agrees at 9 bases. The better agreement between TRBJ2-7 and the DNA end casts doubt on the J call. Germline V gives CDR1 MNHEY, CDR2 SMNVEV (reference sequence). The CDR3 is 13 amino acids. This CDR3 reads CASSWTGEIEQYF. The CDR3 DNA sequence: TGTGCCAGCAGTTGGACAGGGGAAATCGAGCAGTACTTC.